The rows below give T cell receptor beta chains drawn from one sample of a study of T cells in Graves' hyperthyroidism and ophthalmopathy. TCRdb re-analysed the multiplex PCR reads in MiXCR, keeping a single row per CDR3 protein. The table has some 320,000 distinct CDR3 sequences, roughly 13% seen once; the top ten hold 34%. Input material: blood. Source of these receptors: a woman between 40 and 55 years old with Graves' ophthalmopathy. The CDR3 runs from the conserved cysteine through the conserved F or W. The D gene is left open where the match is weak. Clone size is shown for a subset of rows, as once, few, many or a class of expanded clone.

clone size	V gene	D gene	J gene	CDR3 DNA	CDR3 protein
-	TRBV20-1	-	TRBJ1-1	TGCAGTGCTGGCAGCTACCAACAGGAAATTGAAGCTTTCTTT	CSAGSYQQEIEAFF
many	TRBV12-3/TRBV12-4	TRBD1	TRBJ1-4	TGTGCCAGCAGTCCGCCCTCGACAGGGGGTGGTGAAAAACTGTTTTTT	CASSPPSTGGGEKLFF
many	TRBV13	-	TRBJ2-7	TGTGCCAGCAGCTTATTCGCGCGAGGGTTGGGCTACGAGCAGTACTTC	CASSLFARGLGYEQYF
-	TRBV7-2	TRBD2	TRBJ2-1	TGTGCCAGCAGCTTAGATCGAGCGGGAGGATGGCAGTTCTTC	CASSLDRAGGWQFF
many	TRBV27	-	TRBJ2-1	TGTGCCAGCAGTGCTAAACTTCTTGAGGAGCAGTTCTTC	CASSAKLLEEQFF
many	TRBV3-1	-	TRBJ2-7	TGTGCCAGCAGCCAAGATTCTGACGGGTACACCTACGAGCAGTACTTC	CASSQDSDGYTYEQYF
many	TRBV28	-	TRBJ1-1	TGTGCCACCAATTTCGAGAACACTGAAGCTTTCTTT	CATNFENTEAFF
-	TRBV3-1	-	TRBJ2-2	TGTGCCAGCAGCCAATCCGCTTTATGGAGAAAGACGAACACCGGGGAGCTGTTTTTT	CASSQSALWRKTNTGELFF
many	TRBV7-9	TRBD2	TRBJ2-1	TGTGCCAGCAGCTTACTAGCGGGAGTAGTAAATGAGCAGTTCTTC	CASSLLAGVVNEQFF
many	TRBV14	-	TRBJ1-1	TGTGCCAGCAGCCGCTATAACACTGAAGCTTTCTTT	CASSRYNTEAFF
-	TRBV6-1	-	TRBJ2-1	TGTGCCAGCAGTGTGTTCGTGACACAGCACAATGAGCAGTTCTTC	CASSVFVTQHNEQFF
many	TRBV14	TRBD1	TRBJ2-3	TGTGCCAGCAGCCCGGCCCGGGGACAGGGGTTCCCAGATACGCAGTATTTT	CASSPARGQGFPDTQYF
many	TRBV6-1	TRBD2	TRBJ2-7	TGTGCCAGCAGTGAAACCCGGCTAGCGGGAGTGGTGTACGAGCAGTACTTC	CASSETRLAGVVYEQYF
-	TRBV5-1	TRBD2	TRBJ2-1	TGCGCCAGCAGCTTGGGTACTAGCGGGGGACGTAATGAGCAGTTCTTC	CASSLGTSGGRNEQFF